The clone carrying this T cell receptor beta chain was counted ten times or more. The target antigen is unknown. A junction end diverges from the germline sequence, so it may reflect a read error. A J-beta primer mix and a sample-barcoded 5' primer were used in a second PCR of about 7 to 12 cycles. The template-switch adaptor, which had 12 random nucleotides, put a tag on each cDNA molecule. CDR3-containing paired-end reads numbered at least 2.5 million in each sample. TCRdb re-called the 5' RACE reads with MiXCR, one entry per CDR3 protein. Of 650,000 to 700,000 distinct CDR3 sequences in the sample, about 32% were seen once. This specimen belongs to a study of blood T cells in healthy people across ages. Study results and limitations: Greater diversity and more naive CD4+ cells were seen in long-lived donors than in aged donors. Expanded clonotype shifts may have been confounded, as the donors had an unknown CMV status.

The TCR originated in a woman older than 75 in good health. The sequenced sample was blood.

CDR3: CASSPSGTDTQYF. CDR3 in DNA: TGCGCCAGCAGCCCCTCGGGCACAGATACGCAGTATTTT. This chain connects TRBV12-3 or TRBV12-4 to TRBJ2-3; no clear D. This CDR3 region has 13 residues.